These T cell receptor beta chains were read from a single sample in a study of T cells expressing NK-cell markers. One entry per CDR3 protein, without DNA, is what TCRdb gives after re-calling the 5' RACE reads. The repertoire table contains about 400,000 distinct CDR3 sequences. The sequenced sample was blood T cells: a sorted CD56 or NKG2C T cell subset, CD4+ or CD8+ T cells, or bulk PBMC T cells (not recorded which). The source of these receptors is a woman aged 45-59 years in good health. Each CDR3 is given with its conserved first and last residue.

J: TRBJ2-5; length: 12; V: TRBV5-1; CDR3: CASSQGQETQYF
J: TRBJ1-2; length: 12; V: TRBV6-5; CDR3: CASSLQGFGYTF
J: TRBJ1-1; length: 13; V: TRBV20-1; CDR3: CSAIRQVGTEAFF
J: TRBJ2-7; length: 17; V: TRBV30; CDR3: CAWTKRPRLGRVYEQYF
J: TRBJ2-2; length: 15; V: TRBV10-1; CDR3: CASSSGTINTGELFF
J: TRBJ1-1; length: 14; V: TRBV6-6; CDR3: CATSFLGPNTEAFF
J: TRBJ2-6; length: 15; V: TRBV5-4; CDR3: CASSPWTGSWNVLTF
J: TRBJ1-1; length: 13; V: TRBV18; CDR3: CASSYLRGTEAFF
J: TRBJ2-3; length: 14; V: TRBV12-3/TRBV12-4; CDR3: CASSFSRAADTQYF
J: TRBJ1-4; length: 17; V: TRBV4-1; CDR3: CASSRQASGPGNEKLFF
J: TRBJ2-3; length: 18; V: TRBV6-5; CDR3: CASSSRLAGAPGTDTQYF
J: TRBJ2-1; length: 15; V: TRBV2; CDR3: CASSPGTSGDNEQFF
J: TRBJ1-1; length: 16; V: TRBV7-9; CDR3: CASSLTATGKGREAFF
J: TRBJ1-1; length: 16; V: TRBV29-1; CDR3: CSVGVEGRVMNTEAFF
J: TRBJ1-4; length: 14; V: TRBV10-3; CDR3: CASGPGQGDEKLFF
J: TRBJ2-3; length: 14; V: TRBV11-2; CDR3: CASRTLGRRDTQYF
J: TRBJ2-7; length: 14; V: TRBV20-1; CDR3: CSARGGGSGYEQYF
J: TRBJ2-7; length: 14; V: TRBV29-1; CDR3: CSVDLGTASYEQYF
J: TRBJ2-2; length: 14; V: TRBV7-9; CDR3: CASSPRDGPKELFF
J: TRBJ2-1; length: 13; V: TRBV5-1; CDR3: CASSLRETDEQFF
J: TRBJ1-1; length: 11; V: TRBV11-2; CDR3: CASSPGMLAFF
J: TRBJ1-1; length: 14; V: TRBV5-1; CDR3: CASSGDVVNTEAFF
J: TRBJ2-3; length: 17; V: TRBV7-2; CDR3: CASAGQGAKLGTDTQYF
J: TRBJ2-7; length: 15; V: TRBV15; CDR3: CATSRDRDWSYEQYF
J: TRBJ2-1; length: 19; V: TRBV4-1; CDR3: CASSQDSGTSGPPYNEQFF
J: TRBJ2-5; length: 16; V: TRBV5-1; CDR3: CASSVGSAGGLETQYF
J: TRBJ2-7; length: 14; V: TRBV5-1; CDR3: CASSLGLKIYEQYF
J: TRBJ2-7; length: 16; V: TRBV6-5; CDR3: CASSYSDGTSSYEQYF
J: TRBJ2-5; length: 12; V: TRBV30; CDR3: CAWGGSQETQYF
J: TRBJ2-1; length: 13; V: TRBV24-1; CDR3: CATSFAPYNEQFF
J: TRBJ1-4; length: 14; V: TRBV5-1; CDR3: CASSAGQGDEKLFF
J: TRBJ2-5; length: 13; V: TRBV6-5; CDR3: CASSWGVRETQYF
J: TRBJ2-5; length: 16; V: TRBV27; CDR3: CASKPLGQGGSETQYF
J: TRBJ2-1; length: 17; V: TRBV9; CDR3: CASSVVGSGGVYNEQFF
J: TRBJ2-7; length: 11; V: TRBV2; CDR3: CASSEFDSQYF
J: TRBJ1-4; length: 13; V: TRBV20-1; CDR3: CSATTGYGEKLFF
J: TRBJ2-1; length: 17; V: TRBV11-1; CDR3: CASSRRDLVLWEPEQFF
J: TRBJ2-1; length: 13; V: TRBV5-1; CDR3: CASGQGALLEQFF
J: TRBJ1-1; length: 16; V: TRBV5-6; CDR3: CASSLFGLRGVTEAFF
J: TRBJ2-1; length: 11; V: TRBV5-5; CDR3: CASSSLAEQFF
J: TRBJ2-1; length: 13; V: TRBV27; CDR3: CASSSAGGGEQFF
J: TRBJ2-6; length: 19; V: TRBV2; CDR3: CASSERDRVWVSGANVLTF
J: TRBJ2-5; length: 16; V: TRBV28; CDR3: CASSGRLAGTQETQYF
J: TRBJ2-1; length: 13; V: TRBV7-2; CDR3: CASSLVWRGEQFF
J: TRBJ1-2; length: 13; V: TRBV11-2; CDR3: CASSLAPQAGYTF
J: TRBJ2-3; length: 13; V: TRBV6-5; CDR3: CASSGTNTDTQYF
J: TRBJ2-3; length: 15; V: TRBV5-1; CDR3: CASSLDSGWTDTQYF
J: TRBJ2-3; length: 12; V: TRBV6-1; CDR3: CASSEGPDTQYF
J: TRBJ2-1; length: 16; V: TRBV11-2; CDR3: CASSLPYRDSYNEQFF
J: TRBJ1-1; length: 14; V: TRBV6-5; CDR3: CASSLSEGRTEAFF
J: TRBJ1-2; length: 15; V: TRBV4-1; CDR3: CASSPTGGVGYGYTF
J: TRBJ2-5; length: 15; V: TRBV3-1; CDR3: CASSQEGTVQETQYF
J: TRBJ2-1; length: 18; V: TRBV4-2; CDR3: CASSPWAEGEDMYNEQFF
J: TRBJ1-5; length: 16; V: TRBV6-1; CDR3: CASSEAWVPENQPQHF
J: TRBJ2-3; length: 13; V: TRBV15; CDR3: CATSRARTDTQYF
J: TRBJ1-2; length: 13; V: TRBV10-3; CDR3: CAIKETGGIGYTF
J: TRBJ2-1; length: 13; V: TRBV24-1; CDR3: CATSTGGPLEQFF
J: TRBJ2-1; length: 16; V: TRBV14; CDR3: CASSQRDRVWHNEQFF
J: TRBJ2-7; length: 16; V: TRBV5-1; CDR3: CASSSPKTGDSYEQYF